This is a list of T cell receptor beta chains from one sample in a study of T cells in Graves' hyperthyroidism and ophthalmopathy. Each CDR3 protein is one row after TCRdb ran MiXCR on the multiplex PCR reads. The sample yields about 600,000 distinct CDR3 sequences, approximately 15% seen once. The sequenced sample consisted of blood. These receptors were obtained from a woman aged 45 to 65 with Graves' ophthalmopathy. CDR3s include the opening cysteine and the closing phenylalanine or tryptophan. Each record gives: D gene, J gene, clone size, V gene, CDR3 DNA, CDR3 protein. A D gene is named only where the DNA matches it firmly. Some rows have no size entry. The others give once, few or many, or a class for an expanded clone.

>-|TRBJ2-7|once|TRBV2
TGTGCCAGCAGTGTGCAGGCGATCTACGAGCAGTACTTC
CASSVQAIYEQYF
>TRBD1|TRBJ1-5|many|TRBV7-2
TGTGCCAGCAGCTTACGATCGGGACAGCCCAATCAGCCCCAGCATTTT
CASSLRSGQPNQPQHF
>-|TRBJ2-7|many|TRBV4-2
TGTGCCAGCAGCCAAGCGCAAGGCTACGAGCAGTACTTC
CASSQAQGYEQYF
>-|TRBJ1-1|many|TRBV5-6
TGTGCCAGCAGCTTGGAATTGGGCGGGGTGAACACTGAAGCTTTCTTT
CASSLELGGVNTEAFF
>-|TRBJ2-5|many|TRBV12-3/TRBV12-4
TGTGCCAGCAGTTTACGGAGGGGGCTAGGCCAAGAGACCCAGTACTTC
CASSLRRGLGQETQYF
>-|TRBJ1-1|-|TRBV20-1
TGCAGTGCCCCCGGCGAACTCCATCGGGCTGAAGCTTTCTTT
CSAPGELHRAEAFF
>TRBD2|TRBJ2-7|-|TRBV12-3/TRBV12-4
TGTGCCAGCAGTGTGGGACTAGCGGGAGGAGAGCAGTACTTC
CASSVGLAGGEQYF
>-|TRBJ2-4|few|TRBV20-1
TGCAGTGCTAGAGAACGGTACGGGAAAAACATTCAGTACTTC
CSARERYGKNIQYF
>TRBD2|TRBJ2-7|many|TRBV30
TGTGCCTGGAAGGGGACTACCTACGAGCAGTACTTC
CAWKGTTYEQYF
>-|TRBJ1-3|many|TRBV30
TGTGCCTGGGGAACTGGAAACACCATATATTTT
CAWGTGNTIYF
>-|TRBJ2-2|few|TRBV5-1
TGCGCCAGCAGCTTGGATGGGTGGAGAACCGGGGAGCTGTTTTTT
CASSLDGWRTGELFF
>-|TRBJ2-1|-|TRBV7-9
TGTGCCAGCAGCTTGAGCGGCGGGTACGACAATGAGCAGTTCTTC
CASSLSGGYDNEQFF
>TRBD1|TRBJ1-6|-|TRBV20-1
TGCAGTGCTAGCCACAGGGGGCGAATGGGGAATTCACCCCTCCACTTT
CSASHRGRMGNSPLHF
>-|TRBJ2-2|few|TRBV9
TGTGCCAGCAGCGTAGTCGGGGTCACCGGGGAGCTGTTTTTT
CASSVVGVTGELFF
>-|TRBJ1-2|few|TRBV6-1
TGTGCCAGCAACAAAGAACAGTCCATCTATGGCTACACCTTC
CASNKEQSIYGYTF
>TRBD1|TRBJ2-1|many|TRBV7-9
TGTGCCAGCACCCAGGGGGACAGGGAGCAGTTCTTC
CASTQGDREQFF
>-|TRBJ2-3|many|TRBV5-5
TGTGCCAGCAGCCCTCCCAGGGATACTAGCACAGATACGCAGTATTTT
CASSPPRDTSTDTQYF
>-|TRBJ1-2|many|TRBV30
TGTGCCTGGAGAAAAACAGGGACGAAGGACTATGGCTACACCTTC
CAWRKTGTKDYGYTF
>-|TRBJ1-5|-|TRBV7-3
TGTGCCAGCGGCTTAAATACAGGAAGCCCCCAGCATTTT
CASGLNTGSPQHF
>-|TRBJ1-6|-|TRBV9
TGTGCCAGCAGCCCGCAGGACGGGTCTGACTCCTATAATTCACCCCTCCACTTT
CASSPQDGSDSYNSPLHF
>-|TRBJ2-1|few|TRBV10-3
TGTGCCATCAGTGATAGCGGTTCCTACAATGAGCAGTTCTTC
CAISDSGSYNEQFF
>-|TRBJ2-1|-|TRBV6-2/TRBV6-3
TGTGCCAGCAGTTTATGGGCACATGAGCAGTTCTTC
CASSLWAHEQFF
>-|TRBJ2-5|-|TRBV5-1
TGCGCCAGCAGCGCGATGGGGGCGAAAGAGACCCAGTACTTC
CASSAMGAKETQYF
>-|TRBJ2-1|few|TRBV28
TGTGCCAGCAGTTTCCGCGCCTATGAGCAGTTCTTC
CASSFRAYEQFF
>-|TRBJ1-4|-|TRBV27
TGTGCCAGCAGCGACCCCAATGAAAAACTGTTTTTT
CASSDPNEKLFF
>-|TRBJ2-1|many|TRBV28
TGTGCCAGCAGTGCGTTCGGGACTCCCCAATACAATGAGCAGTTCTTC
CASSAFGTPQYNEQFF
>-|TRBJ1-1|few|TRBV4-2
TGTGCCAGCAGCCAAGAAGAAAGGGCCTGGACTGAAGCTTTCTTT
CASSQEERAWTEAFF
>-|TRBJ2-3|many|TRBV6-5
TGTGCCAGCAGTTACTATGGGAGCATCCCTAGCACAGATACGCAGTATTTT
CASSYYGSIPSTDTQYF
>TRBD1|TRBJ1-2|-|TRBV6-9
TGTGCCAGCAGTTGGAACAGGGGGACCTATGGCTACACCTTC
CASSWNRGTYGYTF
>-|TRBJ2-3|many|TRBV28
TGTGCCAGCAGTTTACCCTCTAGCTCTGAGACGTATTTT
CASSLPSSSETYF